This note documents a single TCR beta chain sequence. The V and J ends lost 3 bases and 3 bases respectively, with 12 bases between them. This CDR3 has 15 amino acids. Germline-derived CDR1 and CDR2 are LNHDA and SQIVND (reference sequence). Participants, about 18 to 90 years old, spanned approximately 26 US areas. Symptom resolution, clearance, or two negative PCRs marked the recovered donors of Cohort 3. The entry originates in a study of blood T cell repertoires in COVID-19. Study-wide background: PBMCs, B-cell-depleted T cells, or T cells were the source of the cDNA or gDNA that made up the material.

Only in-frame clones appear in the TCRdb table, and some are missing; sequencing was by immunoSEQ multiplex PCR. Of fewer than 200,000 clones listed, approximately 88% are singletons. The chain links TRBV19 to TRBJ2-1; possible D gene TRBD2, 6 bases. Sequencing used PBMCs or T cells enriched from blood (not recorded which). This receptor was obtained from a young woman who had recovered from COVID-19. The CDR3 coding sequence is TGTGCCAGTAGTATCGGCGGGGTCCTCTACAATGAGCAGTTCTTC. Amino acids: CASSIGGVLYNEQFF.